These 11 T cell receptor beta chains originate from one sample sequenced in a study of CD8 T cells in Susac syndrome. Reverse transcription of about 0.5 to 1 ug RNA used random hexamers. MiXCR, run by TCRdb on the immunoSEQ multiplex PCR reads, gives a single entry per CDR3 protein. The sample lists roughly 80,000 distinct CDR3 sequences, roughly 95% occurring once. Sequencing was carried out using CD8+ T cells from PBMCs. The receptors originated from a human donor with Susac syndrome.

The chain combines TRBV20-1 with TRBJ1-1, with 9 bases matching TRBD1. The CDR3 runs to 16 residues. In germline, CDR1 is DFQATT, CDR2 SNEGSKA (reference sequence). Losses at the gene ends were 2 bases for V and 5 bases for J; bases not matched to a gene: 12. The CDR3 region has the DNA TGCAGTGCTAGACCCCGGGACAGGGAGTATCCTACTGAAGCTTTCTTT. It codes for CSARPRDREYPTEAFF.

The chain uses TRBV29-1 and TRBJ2-3, with TRBD2 matching 8 bases. Per the germline V gene, CDR1 is SQVTM and CDR2 is ANQGSEA. After removal of 5 bases from V and 0 bases from J, the junction contained 13 bases not matched to a gene. The CDR3 extends over 17 amino acids. CDR3 in DNA: TGCAGCGTTTTTAGAGCGGGGGACCGCTCTAGCACAGATACGCAGTATTTT. This codes for CSVFRAGDRSSTDTQYF.

The chain links TRBV3-1 to TRBJ2-5; the D gene is possibly TRBD1 (5 bases). CDR1 and CDR2 from the germline V gene are LGHDT and YNNKEL (reference sequence). The CDR3 runs to 14 residues. V dropped 2 bases and J dropped 0 bases, with 7 bases sitting between them. The CDR3 region is CASSQLDNQETQYF. CDR3 DNA: TGTGCCAGCAGCCAATTGGACAACCAAGAGACCCAGTACTTC.

This sequence joins TRBV20-1 and TRBJ2-7; D possibly corresponds to TRBD2 (6 bases). The V and J ends lost 5 bases and 4 bases respectively, with 18 bases between them. Germline lookup yields CDR1 DFQATT and CDR2 SNEGSKA (reference sequence). The CDR3 length is 14 residues. The CDR3 protein is CSARSRDSLYEQYF. The DNA of the CDR3 is TGCAGTGCTCGCTCTCGGGACTCCCTGTACGAGCAGTACTTC.

The J gene is TRBJ1-1, the V gene TRBV10-3; 7 bases fit TRBD1. V shed 2 bases and J 0 bases; nucleotides not matched to a gene: 3. The germline gives CDR1 ENHRY, CDR2 SYGVKD. The CDR3 has 15 amino acids. In DNA, the CDR3 is TGTGCCATCAGTGAGCCGGGACAGATGAACACTGAAGCTTTCTTT. Protein: CAISEPGQMNTEAFF.

This chain joins TRBV7-9 and TRBJ2-3; 8 positions agree with TRBD1. The J segment lost 6 bases and the V segment lost 3 bases, leaving 11 bases of the junction unmatched. CDR1 is SEHNR and CDR2 is FQNEAQ in the germline V gene (reference sequence). The CDR3 has 16 amino acids. The CDR3 region has the DNA TGTGCCAGCAGCTTTGAGGGGGACAGGTATACGGATACGCAGTATTTT. It yields the protein CASSFEGDRYTDTQYF.

V is TRBV5-1 and J is TRBJ1-1; possible D gene TRBD1, 5 bases. V was pared by 2 bases and J by 12 bases, with 11 bases between. CDR1 is SGHRS and CDR2 is YFSETQ in the germline V gene. CDR3 length equals 11 residues. DNA of the CDR3: TGCGCCAGCAGCTTTGCAGGGCAGACTTTCTTT. Translated: CASSFAGQTFF.

The V and J genes are TRBV7-2 and TRBJ2-3; D is uncertain. V dropped 2 bases and J dropped 4 bases, with 7 bases sitting between them. This CDR3 comprises 13 residues. CDR1 and CDR2 from the germline V gene are SGHTA and FQGNSA. The DNA of the CDR3 is TGTGCCAGCAGCTTATTAATGTCAGATACGCAGTATTTT. Its protein is CASSLLMSDTQYF.

The V and J genes are TRBV23-1 and TRBJ2-7; D is unclear. TRBV23-1 is an open reading frame, and its role is uncertain. Trimming shortened V by 0 bases and J by 6 bases, and 18 bases separated the two germline ends. The CDR3 is 16 amino acids. Here the CDR3 reads CASSQSRKGQIFEQYF. The CDR3 bases are TGCGCCAGCAGTCAATCAAGAAAGGGTCAGATCTTCGAGCAGTACTTC.

This clonotype was detected once. The rearrangement links TRBV7-9 to TRBJ1-1, with D possibly matching TRBD1 (6 bases). The CDR3 is 15 amino acids. Germline lookup yields CDR1 SEHNR and CDR2 FQNEAQ (reference sequence). Trimming shortened V by 1 base and J by 1 base, and 10 bases separated the two germline ends. In DNA, the CDR3 is TGTGCCAGCAGCTTAGAGGCAGGGGAGAACACTGAAGCTTTCTTT. Translating gives CASSLEAGENTEAFF.

The V gene is TRBV11-1, the J gene TRBJ1-2; D is perhaps TRBD1 (6 bases). Germline V gene lookup returns CDR1 SGHAT and CDR2 FQDESV (reference sequence). The CDR3 sequence is 16 residues long. Trimming took off 6 bases at V and 1 base at J, with 18 bases between the two ends. As DNA, the CDR3 is TGTGCCAGCAGGAACCCAGACAGGCACTTTAACTATGGCTACACCTTC. Protein: CASRNPDRHFNYGYTF.